The rows below give T cell receptor beta chains drawn from one sample of a study of preoperative IRX-2 immunotherapy in early breast cancer. Only in-frame clones appear in the TCRdb table, and some are missing; sequencing was by immunoSEQ multiplex PCR. This sample yields around 95,000 clones, of which more than 80% are seen a single time; about 2.1% belongs to the top ten. The input for sequencing was tumor tissue, taken after IRX-2 immunotherapy. These receptor sequences come from a human donor with breast cancer. Both conserved end residues are part of each CDR3. The D gene is left open where the match is weak. The listing skips clone size in some rows; elsewhere it reads once, few, many or a size class.

v_gene,d_gene,abundance,j_gene,len,CDR3nt,CDR3aa
TRBV9,-,-,TRBJ1-5,15,TGTGCCAGCAGTGAAGCTGCCGGATTCAATCAGCCCCAGCATTTT,CASSEAAGFNQPQHF
TRBV28,-,-,TRBJ1-1,13,TGTGCCAGCAGTTTACGGGTTTACACTGAAGCTTTCTTT,CASSLRVYTEAFF
TRBV28,-,-,TRBJ2-7,15,TGTGCCAGCAGACCCGGGACTGGAAGCTCCTACGAGCAGTACTTC,CASRPGTGSSYEQYF
TRBV30,-,many,TRBJ2-7,14,TGTGCCTGGAGGGTGGGCAGGGGAATTTACAGGCAGTACTTC,CAWRVGRGIYRQYF
TRBV29-1,-,-,TRBJ1-1,13,TGCAGCGTTGAAGGAATGGAGAACACTGAAGCTTTCTTT,CSVEGMENTEAFF
TRBV19,TRBD1,-,TRBJ1-2,18,TGTGCCAGTAGTGCCCCCTTCTCGGCACAGGGGGGTAACTATGGCTACACCTTC,CASSAPFSAQGGNYGYTF
TRBV19,-,-,TRBJ1-5,15,TGTGCCAGTAGTATTGAGGCGGGGGCCACTCAGCCCCAGCATTTT,CASSIEAGATQPQHF
TRBV29-1,TRBD2,-,TRBJ2-2,15,TGCAGCGTTCTTGCAGCGGGGGCGCATGCCGGGGAGCTGTTTTTT,CSVLAAGAHAGELFF
TRBV11-1,-,few,TRBJ2-6,14,TGTGCCAGCAGCTTGCTCGTGGGTTCTAACGTCCTGACTTTC,CASSLLVGSNVLTF
TRBV19,-,few,TRBJ2-7,14,TGTGCCAGTAGTCCTAGGATGGGGGACCACGAGCAGTACTTC,CASSPRMGDHEQYF
TRBV6-8,-,-,TRBJ2-7,14,TGTGCCAGCAGTTTGACAAGCCCGTCCTACGAGCAGTACTTC,CASSLTSPSYEQYF
TRBV23-1,TRBD1,-,TRBJ2-7,13,TGCGCCAGCAGCTTAACAGGGGCGGACGAGCAGTACTTC,CASSLTGADEQYF
TRBV28,-,-,TRBJ2-7,13,TGTGCCAGCAGTAGCGGAGGGGTGTACGAGCAGTACTTC,CASSSGGVYEQYF
TRBV6-4,-,-,TRBJ1-1,12,TGTGCCAGCAGTGAAGGGGGAGACAAGGCTTTCTTT,CASSEGGDKAFF
TRBV18,-,-,TRBJ1-1,15,TGTGCCAGCTCACCCCAGTCAGGGTTGAACACTGAAGCTTTCTTT,CASSPQSGLNTEAFF
TRBV6-8,-,once,TRBJ1-1,14,TGTGCCAGCAGGACCAGGGCCACGAACACTGAAGCTTTCTTT,CASRTRATNTEAFF
TRBV25-1,TRBD1,-,TRBJ2-7,15,TGTGCCAGCATCTCACTTGTTGGGACAGACTACGAGCAGTACTTC,CASISLVGTDYEQYF
TRBV6-8,-,-,TRBJ1-1,13,TGTGCCAGCCACTTGGCGAGGGGCACTGAAGCTTTCTTT,CASHLARGTEAFF
TRBV11-3,-,-,TRBJ2-1,15,TGTGCCAGCAGCCCTGGAGGGGGACAGTCAAATGAGCAGTTCTTC,CASSPGGGQSNEQFF
TRBV11-3,TRBD1,-,TRBJ1-5,17,TGTGCCAGCAGCTTAACCCCCGGGACAGGGTACAATCAGCCCCAGCATTTT,CASSLTPGTGYNQPQHF
TRBV28,-,-,TRBJ1-4,13,TGTGCCTCCTACGAGGGGAAAGGTGAAAAACTGTTTTTT,CASYEGKGEKLFF
TRBV29-1,-,once,TRBJ1-4,14,TGCAGCGTGCTAGTAGGGACGTCTAATGAAAAACTGTTTTTT,CSVLVGTSNEKLFF
TRBV19,-,-,TRBJ1-2,16,TGTGCCAGTAGTCCCCCCGGGACATTGGCTAACTATGGCTACACCTTC,CASSPPGTLANYGYTF
TRBV19,-,-,TRBJ1-2,14,TGTGCCAGTATGTCTCTCGGGCCAAACTATGGCTACACCTTC,CASMSLGPNYGYTF
TRBV29-1,TRBD1,once,TRBJ1-2,14,TGCAGCGTTGAGGACAGGGTCTACTACTATGGCTACACCTTC,CSVEDRVYYYGYTF
TRBV30,-,-,TRBJ1-2,13,TGTGCCTGGAGTGGAGGCCCGGGGTATGGCTACACCTTC,CAWSGGPGYGYTF
TRBV1,-,-,TRBJ1-1,19,TGCGCCAGCAGCCAACAGACACTATCATTAACAGGGTACGGGACTGAAGCTTTCTTT,CASSQQTLSLTGYGTEAFF
TRBV9,-,-,TRBJ2-2,14,TGTGCCAGCAGCGTAGAAGGGTTGGACGGGGAGCTGTTTTTT,CASSVEGLDGELFF
TRBV28,-,-,TRBJ2-7,13,TGTGCCAGCAGTTTTGTAGGGGTACACGAGCAGTACTTC,CASSFVGVHEQYF
TRBV27,TRBD1,-,TRBJ1-4,15,TGTGCCAGCAGTTTATACGGCCAGGGGGGAGAAGGGCTGTTTTTT,CASSLYGQGGEGLFF
TRBV28,-,-,TRBJ1-6,14,TGTGCCAGCGGAGGTGTGGCCTCCCGTTTGGCCCTCCACTTT,CASGGVASRLALHF
TRBV11-3,-,few,TRBJ1-6,15,TGTGCCAGCAGCTACGGCGGAGGGGATAATTCACCCCTCCACTTT,CASSYGGGDNSPLHF
TRBV28,TRBD1,-,TRBJ2-1,14,TGTGCCAGCAGTACCGGGACAGGCAACAATGAGCAGTTCTTC,CASSTGTGNNEQFF
TRBV6-8,-,-,TRBJ1-2,12,TGTGCCAGCCCCGGGACGAACTATGGCTACACCTTC,CASPGTNYGYTF
TRBV29-1,-,-,TRBJ2-2,15,TGCAGCGTTGCGAAGGACACCGCCAGTACCGGGGAGCTGTTTTTT,CSVAKDTASTGELFF
TRBV6-7,-,-,TRBJ1-2,16,TGTGCCAGCAGTCAAACGAAAAGCACACCTAACTATGGCTACACCTTC,CASSQTKSTPNYGYTF
TRBV11-1,TRBD1,-,TRBJ1-6,17,TGTGCCAGCAGCTCGGGTCAGGGACAGGCGTATAATTCACCCCTCCACTTT,CASSSGQGQAYNSPLHF
TRBV6-4,-,-,TRBJ2-2,14,TGTGCCATCAACCGGGACCCGAGGACCGGGGAGCTGTTTTTT,CAINRDPRTGELFF
TRBV1,-,-,TRBJ2-2,18,TGCGCCAGCAGCCAATTTAGGACAGGAAGAACGAACACCGGGGAGCTGTTTTTT,CASSQFRTGRTNTGELFF
TRBV9,-,-,TRBJ1-4,16,TGTGCCAGCAGCGTAGCTCAGGGAGCAACTAATGAAAAACTGTTTTTT,CASSVAQGATNEKLFF
TRBV10-2,-,-,TRBJ2-3,13,TGCGCCAGCAGTGCCTCAGGGAGGGATACGCAGTATTTT,CASSASGRDTQYF
TRBV6-7,-,-,TRBJ1-2,14,TGTGCCAGCAGTTACAAAGCGGTTAACTATGGCTACACCTTC,CASSYKAVNYGYTF
TRBV6-8,TRBD2,once,TRBJ2-1,14,TGTGCCAGCAGATTGGGACTAGCGATCAATGAGCAGTTCTTC,CASRLGLAINEQFF
TRBV7-5,-,few,TRBJ1-1,15,TGTGCCAGCAGCTTAGTGAGTCTAGTGAACACTGAAGCTTTCTTT,CASSLVSLVNTEAFF
TRBV6-8,-,-,TRBJ1-4,14,TGTGCCAGCAGGGGTAGGGCAACTAATGAAAAACTGTTTTTT,CASRGRATNEKLFF
TRBV19,-,-,TRBJ1-1,14,TGTGCCAGTAGCCGAGACCTCATGAACACTGAAGCTTTCTTT,CASSRDLMNTEAFF
TRBV5-1,-,-,TRBJ2-3,18,TGCGCCAGCAGCTTGGAGTACCGGGGGCCTTCCGGCACAGATACGCAGTATTTT,CASSLEYRGPSGTDTQYF
TRBV6-8,TRBD1,once,TRBJ1-1,14,TGTGCTATCAGCCAGGGGGCTAGGAACACTGAAGCTTTCTTT,CAISQGARNTEAFF
TRBV4-1,-,-,TRBJ2-1,16,TGCACCAGCAGCCAAGTCTCCCCTCTTGGGACGGGTGGGCAGTTCTTC,CTSSQVSPLGTGGQFF